This passage covers 32 T cell receptor beta chains from one sample sequenced in a study of T-cell reconstitution after alpha-beta-depleted transplantation in children (dated by TCRdb to 2016 to 2017). Libraries were prepared through PCR. Sequencing was carried out with an Illumina HiSeq 2500. TCR libraries were prepared with molecular barcoding, using unique molecular identifiers to normalize TCRbeta repertoire quantification. Starting from the raw public reads, TCRdb applied fastp trimming at Q25, assembled clones with MiXCR and retained in-frame beta chains. Rows merge per CDR3 protein into single entries with the most common DNA and genes. The sample data list approximately 650,000 distinct CDR3 sequences, and 10% to 15% of these were observed just once. The ten largest clonotypes hold 0.79% of the sample. The treatment or condition label here, explained by the study, means: allogeneic hematopoietic cell transplantation with graft depleted of TCRalphabeta T cells and CD19 B cells.

The sequencing used PBMCs, collected before TCRalphabeta/CD19-depleted stem cell transplant. Receptor source: a girl aged 2-10 years with congenital amegakaryocytic thrombocytopenia, due to receive a stem cell transplant.

The rearrangement uses TRBV2 and TRBJ2-2; the match to TRBD2 covers 14 bases. Trimming took 7 bases from V and 6 from J; bases not matched to a gene: 13. CDR1 and CDR2 from the germline V gene are SNHLY and FYNNEI. This CDR3 has 18 residues. The CDR3 DNA follows: TGTGCCAGCAATCGGCCGGGACTAGCGGGAGCCATAGCCGGGGAGCTGTTTTTT. This codes for CASNRPGLAGAIAGELFF. The whole variable domain, filled in from reference TRBV2 and TRBJ2-2, reads EPEVTQTPSHQVTQMGQEVILRCVPISNHLYFYWYRQILGQKVEFLVSFYNNEISEKSEIFDDQFSVERPDGSNFTLKIRSTKLEDSAMYFCASNRPGLAGAIAGELFFGEGSRLTVL.

The table lists this clonotype with a few counts. V gene TRBV2 combines with J gene TRBJ2-2; the match to TRBD1 covers 8 bases. Germline assignment: CDR1 SNHLY and CDR2 FYNNEI. This CDR3 contains 14 residues. Trimming removed 6 bases from V and 5 bases from J; junction bases left unmatched: 5. The DNA for the CDR3 is TGTGCCAGCAGACCAGGGGGCGCGACCGGGGAGCTGTTTTTT. Translated: CASRPGGATGELFF.

This clonotype came up many times. The junction differs from germline at one of its ends, possibly a read error. This chain joins TRBV3-1 and TRBJ2-5; D remains ambiguous. Germline V gene data show CDR1 as LGHDT and CDR2 as YNNKEL (reference sequence). The CDR3 length is 12 residues. DNA for the CDR3: TGTGCCAGCAGCCCAAACCAGGAGACCCAGTACTTC. Its protein is CASSPNQETQYF.

The CDR3 DNA reads as TGTGCCAGCAGCCATCCTAGCAGGTCCATCGTGGCAGATACGCAGTATTTT. Translation gives CASSHPSRSIVADTQYF. This sequence joins TRBV5-5 and TRBJ2-3, with D perhaps matching TRBD2 (5 bases). CDR3 length equals 17 residues. Germline CDR1 reads SGHKS; CDR2 reads YYEKEE (reference sequence). The V end was cut by 4 bases, the J end by 4 bases, with 22 bases between.

This clonotype was detected many times. The V gene is TRBV6-1, the J gene TRBJ2-3; 8 bases align to TRBD2. Germline lookup yields CDR1 MNHNS and CDR2 SASEGT. V lost 8 bases, J lost 4 bases, and 2 bases stayed unmatched. The CDR3 totals 12 residues. CDR3 DNA sequence: TGTGCCAGCGGGGGACTAGCAGATACGCAGTATTTT. Its protein product is CASGGLADTQYF.

This clonotype came up a few times. The CDR3 loop is CAISESGTSIYEQYF. The CDR3 DNA sequence: TGTGCCATCAGTGAGTCCGGGACATCAATCTACGAGCAGTACTTC. V gene TRBV10-3 combines with J gene TRBJ2-7; D might be TRBD1 (6 bases). The V gene lost 0 bases and the J gene lost 3 bases, with 12 bases spanning the gap. Germline V CDR1 and CDR2: ENHRY, SYGVKD. The CDR3 runs 15 residues.

The rearrangement uses TRBV4-1 and TRBJ2-3, with 9 bases aligning to TRBD2. J lost 0 bases, V lost 1 base, and 11 bases had no gene match. The CDR3 is made up of 19 amino acids. Looked up from germline, CDR1 is MGHRA and CDR2 is YSYEKL. The CDR3 DNA sequence: TGCGCCAGCAGCCAAGGGTTAGCGGGAGACCCGGCGAGCACAGATACGCAGTATTTT. Translation gives CASSQGLAGDPASTDTQYF.

Points on this clonotype: One junction end disagrees with the germline gene, perhaps due to a read error. The chain links TRBV5-6 to TRBJ2-3; 7 bases map to TRBD2. This CDR3 has 17 amino acids. CDR1 is SGHDT, CDR2 YYEEEE, per germline. CDR3 protein: CASSLGFVAGCTDTRYF. The CDR3 nucleotides read TGTGCCAGCAGCTTGGGGTTTGTAGCGGGCTGCACAGATACGCGGTATTTT. The full variable domain, rest sourced from reference TRBV5-6 and TRBJ2-3, is DAGVTQSPTHLIKTRGQQVTLRCSPKSGHDTVSWYQQALGQGPQFIFQYYEEEERQRGNFPDRFSGHQFPNYSSELNVNALLLGDSALYLCASSLGFVAGCTDTRYFGPGTRLTVL.

The V and J genes are TRBV20-1 and TRBJ2-4; 9 bases agree with TRBD2. Per germline, CDR1 DFQATT and CDR2 SNEGSKA (reference sequence). V shed 0 bases and J 8 bases; nucleotides not matched to a gene: 8. This CDR3 is built from 15 residues. The CDR3 reads CSARDRVAGEDIQYF. DNA for the CDR3: TGCAGTGCTAGAGATCGGGTAGCGGGAGAAGACATTCAGTACTTC.

The sample holds one count of this clonotype. The V gene is TRBV14, the J gene TRBJ1-2; no definite D call. CDR3 length: 13 residues. V dropped 1 base and J dropped 5 bases, with 8 bases sitting between them. Germline values: CDR1 SGHDN, CDR2 FVKESK. The CDR3 spells CASSQAPLYGYTF. Here the CDR3 DNA reads TGTGCCAGCAGCCAAGCCCCCCTTTATGGCTACACCTTC.

This clonotype showed up just a few times. V usage is TRBV30 and J usage is TRBJ1-4, with a weak D call TRBD1 (5 bases). Germline lookup yields CDR1 GTSNPN and CDR2 SVGIG (reference sequence). V was shortened by 7 bases and J by 8 bases, with 17 bases between the two germline ends. CDR3 length: 13 amino acids. This chain's CDR3 is CASQPGTEEKLFF. Written as DNA, the CDR3 is TGTGCCTCCCAACCCGGGACTGAGGAAAAACTGTTTTTT.

This clonotype appeared many times. The genes are TRBV29-1 and TRBJ2-1, with TRBD2 matching 10 bases. V lost 5 bases and J lost 3; bases outside the gene matches: 4. Germline assignment: CDR1 SQVTM and CDR2 ANQGSEA. The CDR3 runs to 14 residues. The CDR3 loop is CSVIRTSGYNEQFF. As DNA, the CDR3 is TGCAGCGTTATCAGGACTAGCGGCTACAATGAGCAGTTCTTC.

This clonotype came up many times. The rearrangement links TRBV20-1 to TRBJ1-1; D unclear. Trimming stripped 3 bases from V and 2 bases from J, with 16 bases between. Looked up from germline, CDR1 is DFQATT and CDR2 is SNEGSKA (reference sequence). CDR3 size: 15 residues. CDR3: CSASRQTIPNTEAFF. DNA for the CDR3: TGCAGTGCTAGCCGGCAGACAATCCCAAACACTGAAGCTTTCTTT.

The CDR3 coding sequence is TGTGCCAGCAGCTTACGCGGGTGGGGCTATGAGCAGTACTTC. Amino acids: CASSLRGWGYEQYF. The gene calls are TRBV7-2 and TRBJ2-7; possibly TRBD1 or TRBD2 for D (5 bases each). The CDR3 consists of 14 residues. Germline V gives CDR1 SGHTA, CDR2 FQGNSA. The V end lost 2 bases, the J end lost 7 bases, and 15 bases lay between the germline ends.

This rearrangement joins TRBV6-2 or TRBV6-3 to TRBJ2-5, with TRBD2 as a possible D gene (5 bases). This CDR3 has 14 residues. V lost 2 bases, J lost 5 bases, and 12 bases lay in between. Germline CDR1 is MNHEY and CDR2 is SVGEGT. The CDR3 DNA sequence: TGTGCCAGCAGTTACACGAGCGGATGGGAGACCCAGTACTTC. Its translation is CASSYTSGWETQYF.

At least ten counts were recorded for this clonotype. The rearrangement uses TRBV20-1 and TRBJ2-7; no clear D. The CDR3 extends over 11 amino acids. V was shortened by 6 bases and J by 5 bases, with 11 bases between the two germline ends. Germline V lookup: CDR1 DFQATT, CDR2 SNEGSKA (reference sequence). The CDR3 protein is CSARSSHEQYF. Written as DNA, the CDR3 is TGCAGTGCGCGGTCTAGTCACGAGCAGTACTTC.

This clonotype was found many times. The chain combines TRBV20-1 with TRBJ2-7; D is perhaps TRBD2 (6 bases). CDR3 length: 14 amino acids. V lost 0 bases to trimming and J lost 3 bases, with 12 bases between them. Germline CDR1 is DFQATT and CDR2 is SNEGSKA (reference sequence). The CDR3 protein is CSAREGLSSYEQYF. CDR3 nucleotide sequence: TGCAGTGCTAGAGAGGGACTTTCGAGCTACGAGCAGTACTTC.

Only a few counts were recorded for this clonotype. The genes are TRBV18 and TRBJ2-4; 7 bases map to TRBD1. CDR3 size: 13 residues. Germline trimming cut 5 bases from V and 11 bases from J; bases unmatched to any gene: 9. The germline gives CDR1 KGHSH, CDR2 LQKENI. CDR3 coding DNA: TGTGCCAGCTCAACAGGACAGGAACTGGTTCAGTACTTC. Translating gives CASSTGQELVQYF. The variable domain in full, completed from reference TRBV18 and TRBJ2-4, reads NAGVMQNPRHLVRRRGQEARLRCSPMKGHSHVYWYRQLPEEGLKFMVYLQKENIIDESGMPKERFSAEFPKEGPSILRIQQVVRGDSAAYFCASSTGQELVQYFGAGTRLSVL.

The chain uses TRBV11-2 and TRBJ2-1; a possible D gene is TRBD2 (6 bases). The CDR3 is made up of 18 amino acids. V was cut by 5 bases and J by 0 bases, with 20 bases left in between. From germline, CDR1 is SGHAT and CDR2 FQNNGV. The CDR3 spells CASSPWTTVIVSYNEQFF. The CDR3 DNA reads as TGTGCCAGCAGCCCTTGGACTACCGTTATTGTCTCCTACAATGAGCAGTTCTTC.

This clonotype appeared many times. This CDR3 is CASSLDAPVIEAFF. CDR3 coding DNA: TGCGCCAGCAGCTTGGATGCCCCAGTTATTGAAGCTTTCTTT. The J gene is TRBJ1-1, the V gene TRBV5-1; D remains ambiguous. Germline CDR1 and CDR2: SGHRS and YFSETQ. This CDR3 has 14 residues. Deletions cut 0 bases from V and 7 bases from J, with 13 bases between.

This clonotype was counted ten times or more. The V gene is TRBV27, the J gene TRBJ1-4; D may be TRBD1 (6 bases). With 4 bases removed from V and 5 bases from J, the gap between germline ends came to 20 bases. This CDR3 has 17 residues. CDR1 is MNHEY, CDR2 SMNVEV, per germline (reference sequence). CDR3 bases: TGTGCCAGCAGTTACCAGAAAACAGGGCGTACGAATGAAAAACTGTTTTTT. Its protein product is CASSYQKTGRTNEKLFF.

This clonotype was found many times. V usage is TRBV5-6 and J usage is TRBJ2-7, with a possible D match to TRBD2 (6 bases). Germline lookup yields CDR1 SGHDT and CDR2 YYEEEE. The CDR3 consists of 15 residues. Trimming removed 3 bases from V and 3 bases from J, with 16 bases in between. The CDR3 loop is CASSSYRDFNYEQYF. In DNA form, the CDR3 reads TGTGCCAGCAGCTCGTACCGGGACTTTAACTACGAGCAGTACTTC.

This clonotype was seen a handful of times. The V call is TRBV20-1, the J call TRBJ2-4; D might be TRBD1 (7 bases). V shed 5 bases and J shed 2 bases, with 10 bases lying between them. This CDR3 is 13 amino acids long. Germline CDR1 reads DFQATT; CDR2 reads SNEGSKA (reference sequence). In DNA, the CDR3 is TGCAGTGCTCAGGGGGGAACCAAAAACATTCAGTACTTC. Amino acid sequence: CSAQGGTKNIQYF.

The chain combines TRBV3-1 with TRBJ2-4; tentative D call: TRBD2 (5 bases). The CDR3 totals 15 residues. Germline V gives CDR1 LGHDT, CDR2 YNNKEL (reference sequence). The V end lost 2 bases, the J end lost 0 bases, and 8 bases lay between the germline ends. The CDR3, as DNA: TGTGCCAGCAGCCAATACGGGGTAGCCAAAAACATTCAGTACTTC. This codes for CASSQYGVAKNIQYF.

This clonotype was seen ten or more times. The V and J genes are TRBV12-3 or TRBV12-4 and TRBJ1-1, with unresolved D. The CDR3 contains 14 residues. Trimming cost V 3 bases and J 1 base, with 9 bases left between them. This CDR3 reads CASSFTPGNTEAFF. In nucleotides, the CDR3 is TGTGCCAGCAGTTTCACACCCGGGAACACTGAAGCTTTCTTT.

Turning to this clonotype: A much more abundant neighbour one base away suggests this may be a read error. The V and J genes are TRBV4-1 and TRBJ2-5; no definite D call. The CDR3 spans 15 residues. Trimming cost V 2 bases and J 1 base, with 11 bases left between them. Per germline, CDR1 MGHRA and CDR2 YSYEKL. In DNA form, the CDR3 reads TGCGCCAGCAGCCAACTTACCTTGGCCCAAGAGACCCAGTACTTC. Its protein product is CASSQLTLAQETQYF.

The chain couples TRBV20-1 to TRBJ1-1; 8 nucleotides match TRBD1. From germline, CDR1 is DFQATT and CDR2 SNEGSKA (reference sequence). The CDR3 runs to 12 residues. J lost 7 bases, V lost 6 bases, and 7 bases had no gene match. DNA of the CDR3: TGCAGTGCGAGTGGGACAGGTGTTGAAGCTTTCTTT. Protein product: CSASGTGVEAFF.

The CDR3 is CASSLGTGEMAEAFF. DNA of the CDR3: TGCGCCAGCAGCTTGGGGACGGGAGAGATGGCTGAAGCTTTCTTT. The chain recombines TRBV5-1 with TRBJ1-1; unclear D gene. The length of the CDR3 is 15 residues. CDR1 is SGHRS, CDR2 YFSETQ, per germline. Trimming shortened V by 0 bases and J by 6 bases, and 15 bases separated the two germline ends.

A word on this clonotype: A much larger clone lies a single base off, so this may be a read error. The chain links TRBV20-1 to TRBJ2-3; 9 bases match TRBD1. CDR1 is DFQATT, CDR2 SNEGSKA, per germline (reference sequence). The CDR3 is 16 residues long. CDR3 loop: CGATSPGQGKTDTQYF. In nucleotides, the CDR3 is TGCGGTGCGACGAGTCCCGGACAGGGGAAGACAGATACGCAGTATTTT.

The rearrangement joins TRBV7-9 to TRBJ2-1, with 9 bases matching TRBD2. This CDR3 contains 16 residues. Germline CDR1 and CDR2: SEHNR and FQNEAQ (reference sequence). J lost 7 bases, V lost 1 base, and 8 bases had no gene match. The DNA for the CDR3 is TGTGCCAGCAGCTTAGTTGGCGGGAGGGCCGGGAATGAGCAGTTCTTC. It translates to CASSLVGGRAGNEQFF.

This clonotype came up many times. The V and J genes are TRBV27 and TRBJ2-3; D call uncertain. This CDR3 comprises 13 residues. V was cut by 8 bases and J by 5 bases, with 14 bases left in between. Germline CDR1 MNHEY, CDR2 SMNVEV (reference sequence). This CDR3 reads CASVPWGQDTQYF. The CDR3 region has the DNA TGTGCCAGCGTTCCCTGGGGTCAAGATACGCAGTATTTT.

The chain employs TRBV20-1 and TRBJ1-5, with no clear D. Per the germline V gene, CDR1 is DFQATT and CDR2 is SNEGSKA (reference sequence). V lost 6 bases and J lost 2, with 11 bases in between. The CDR3 runs 13 residues. The CDR3 sequence: CSAHEAGNQPQHF. The DNA for the CDR3 is TGCAGTGCCCATGAAGCGGGCAATCAGCCCCAGCATTTT.